The 20 T cell receptor beta chains below were found in one sample sequenced in a study of blood T cell repertoires in COVID-19. Produced via immunoSEQ multiplex PCR; TCRdb's table is partial and in-frame only. Here the sample spans under 300,000 clones, 70% to 85% being singletons. Sequencing was performed on peripheral blood. The receptor source for this set is an elderly woman with active or convalescent COVID-19.

The chain employs TRBV18 and TRBJ2-2; 8 bases agree with TRBD1. Germline CDR1 is KGHSH and CDR2 is LQKENI. The junction had 8 bases not matched to a gene; V was cut back by 6 bases and J by 5 bases. The CDR3 spans 15 residues. The CDR3 DNA sequence: TGTGCCAGCTCTTTCCGACAGGGGAGTACCGGGGAGCTGTTTTTT. Protein product: CASSFRQGSTGELFF.

This chain joins TRBV29-1 and TRBJ1-2; the D is unclear. The CDR3 covers 13 residues. Germline CDR1 and CDR2: SQVTM and ANQGSEA. Trimming pared 5 bases from V and 4 bases from J, leaving 14 bases between. For the CDR3, the DNA is TGCAGCGTTAAAGTCGACGAGGGCTATGGCTACACCTTC. It encodes CSVKVDEGYGYTF.

This chain uses TRBV7-2 with TRBJ2-4; 9 bases agree with TRBD1. The CDR3 spans 17 residues. V lost 1 base to trimming and J lost 0 bases; unmatched junction nucleotides: 4. Germline CDR1 is SGHTA and CDR2 is FQGNSA. CDR3 sequence: CASSLDGTGLAKNIQYF. In DNA form, the CDR3 reads TGTGCCAGCAGCTTAGACGGGACAGGGTTAGCCAAAAACATTCAGTACTTC.

This CDR3 is CAWTPGPNTEAFF. Here the CDR3 DNA reads TGTGCCTGGACCCCAGGCCCGAACACTGAAGCTTTCTTT. The rearrangement uses TRBV30 and TRBJ1-1; D unresolved. The CDR3 loop spans 13 amino acids. CDR1 and CDR2 from the germline V gene are GTSNPN and SVGIG (reference sequence). Trimming stripped 4 bases from V and 1 base from J, with 10 bases between.

This chain joins TRBV27 and TRBJ1-2, with D possibly matching TRBD1 (5 bases). Germline-derived CDR1 and CDR2 are MNHEY and SMNVEV (reference sequence). Trimming took 5 bases from V and 10 from J, leaving 20 bases between them. The CDR3 spans 14 residues. In DNA, the CDR3 is TGTGCCAGCAGTCCGATGACAGCCGCTAGTAACTACACCTTC. This encodes CASSPMTAASNYTF.

The chain has TRBV6-5 and TRBJ2-3, with 7 bases matching TRBD1. The ends lost 8 bases at V and 3 bases at J; junction bases unmatched: 11. Germline V gene data show CDR1 as MNHEY and CDR2 as SVGAGI. The CDR3 contains 15 residues. The CDR3: CASGKTGSVTDTQYF. The CDR3 DNA follows: TGTGCCAGCGGGAAGACAGGGTCAGTGACAGATACGCAGTATTTT.

This rearrangement joins TRBV3-1 (or the pseudogene TRBV3-2) to TRBJ2-7, with TRBD2 matching over 16 bases. In germline, CDR1 is LGHDT, CDR2 YNNKEL (reference sequence). The CDR3 runs 19 residues. V shed 6 bases, J shed 9 bases, and the junction held 20 bases outside the gene matches. CDR3 DNA: TGTGCCAGCAGTCCATCCAGCGTCTCCGGGACTAGCGGGAGGGTAGTGCAGTACTTC. This codes for CASSPSSVSGTSGRVVQYF.

This chain connects TRBV7-2 to TRBJ2-6, with 8 nucleotides matching TRBD2. Germline CDR1 is SGHTA and CDR2 is FQGNSA. J was trimmed by 1 base and V by 5 bases; bases with no gene match: 4. The CDR3 runs 16 residues. The CDR3 spells CASSPGGESGANVLTF. CDR3 DNA sequence: TGTGCCAGCAGCCCCGGGGGGGAGTCTGGGGCCAACGTCCTGACTTTC.

The chain uses TRBV28 and TRBJ2-1; D is perhaps TRBD1 (6 bases). Germline CDR1 and CDR2: MDHEN and SYDVKM. The germline V and J ends were trimmed by 4 bases and 0 bases, with 16 bases remaining between them. This CDR3 comprises 17 residues. Written as DNA, the CDR3 is TGTGCCAGCAGTTCTCCCGGGACATCTAGCTCCTACAATGAGCAGTTCTTC. Encoded protein: CASSSPGTSSSYNEQFF.

This clone was observed a few times. This chain uses TRBV7-9 with TRBJ2-1; TRBD2 is a possible D gene (6 bases). Germline assignment: CDR1 SEHNR and CDR2 FQNEAQ (reference sequence). The germline V and J ends were trimmed by 5 bases and 4 bases, with 12 bases remaining between them. CDR3 length: 14 residues. The CDR3 spells CASSTRDSYNEQFF. The CDR3 nucleotides read TGTGCCAGCAGCACCCGGGACTCATACAATGAGCAGTTCTTC.

The rearrangement links TRBV7-9 to TRBJ2-2; D remains unclear. The CDR3 contains 14 residues. Germline CDR1 and CDR2: SEHNR and FQNEAQ (reference sequence). V was trimmed by 2 bases and J by 2 bases, leaving 6 bases between them. Written as DNA, the CDR3 is TGTGCCAGCAGCTTATGGAGCAACACCGGGGAGCTGTTTTTT. Its protein is CASSLWSNTGELFF.

V is TRBV5-6 and J is TRBJ2-3, with a possible D match to TRBD1 (6 bases). This CDR3 has 17 amino acids. CDR1 is SGHDT and CDR2 is YYEEEE in the germline V gene. V was trimmed by 4 bases and J by 7 bases, leaving 25 bases between them. CDR3 bases: TGTGCCAGCAGCCACTCTAAAGACAGGCCCGAATACCATACGCAGTATTTT. Protein: CASSHSKDRPEYHTQYF.

This clone was seen once. The gene calls are TRBV4-1 and TRBJ1-1; possible D gene TRBD1, 5 bases. The CDR3 is 14 amino acids. Looked up from germline, CDR1 is MGHRA and CDR2 is YSYEKL. Trimming cost V 5 bases and J 9 bases, with 19 bases left between them. As DNA, the CDR3 is TGCGCCAGCAGCGGGGGGTACAACACCGCCCAAGCTTTCTTT. Its translation is CASSGGYNTAQAFF.

The chain uses TRBV3-1 (or the pseudogene TRBV3-2) and TRBJ2-7; TRBD1 matches 9 bases. V was clipped by 3 bases and J by 6 bases; unmatched bases: 6. Germline V lookup: CDR1 LGHDT, CDR2 YNNKEL (reference sequence). The CDR3 is made up of 14 amino acids. CDR3 protein: CASSQGTGIGEQYF. In DNA form, the CDR3 reads TGTGCCAGCAGCCAGGGGACAGGGATAGGCGAGCAGTACTTC.

The rearrangement joins TRBV7-2 to TRBJ1-5, with D tentatively TRBD1 (6 bases). V was trimmed by 5 bases and J by 14 bases, leaving 25 bases between them. The CDR3 is 15 residues long. Germline loops: CDR1 SGHTA, CDR2 FQGNSA. CDR3 amino acids: CASSLGGQGSGSKHF. The CDR3 region has the DNA TGTGCCAGCAGCCTCGGGGGGCAGGGCAGTGGCTCCAAGCATTTT.

The genes are TRBV18 and TRBJ1-1; a possible D gene is TRBD1 (5 bases). V gave up 5 bases and J gave up 11 bases, with 12 bases separating them. There are 11 residues in the CDR3. Germline CDR1 is KGHSH and CDR2 is LQKENI. The CDR3 here is CASSSQGSAFF. The DNA of the CDR3 is TGTGCCAGCTCATCCCAGGGTTCCGCTTTCTTT.

The V gene is TRBV6-5, the J gene TRBJ2-7; 8 bases map to TRBD2. Looked up from germline, CDR1 is MNHEY and CDR2 is SVGAGI. V lost 6 bases and J lost 7; bases outside the gene matches: 14. CDR3 length: 15 residues. CDR3 sequence: CASRYQAGAPREQYF. For the CDR3, the DNA is TGTGCCAGCAGGTATCAAGCGGGAGCCCCCCGGGAGCAGTACTTC.

The rearrangement links TRBV2 to TRBJ2-5; a possible D gene is TRBD2 (6 bases). This CDR3 comprises 15 residues. Trimming took off 6 bases at V and 9 bases at J, with 23 bases between the two ends. Per the germline V gene, CDR1 is SNHLY and CDR2 is FYNNEI. The CDR3 is CASSGVLHPGGAQYF. The CDR3 region has the DNA TGTGCCAGCAGCGGAGTGCTGCACCCAGGAGGGGCCCAGTACTTC.

The chain combines TRBV5-1 with TRBJ1-4, with D possibly being TRBD1 (6 bases). Trimming took off 1 base at V and 3 bases at J, with 10 bases between the two ends. The V gene's germline CDR1 is SGHRS and CDR2 YFSETQ. The CDR3 spans 15 residues. The CDR3 loop is CASSLTGISNEKLFF. In DNA form, the CDR3 reads TGCGCCAGCAGCTTGACAGGGATATCTAATGAAAAACTGTTTTTT.

The chain uses TRBV28 and TRBJ2-1, with 10 bases fitting TRBD2. V lost 5 bases and J lost 8; bases outside the gene matches: 12. Germline V gives CDR1 MDHEN, CDR2 SYDVKM. The CDR3 is 16 amino acids. CDR3 sequence: CASSDSGRALSYEQFF. Here the CDR3 DNA reads TGTGCCAGCAGTGACAGCGGGAGGGCCCTCAGTTATGAGCAGTTCTTC.